The clone carrying this TCR beta chain was seen more than once but under ten times. Its target is unknown. Per germline, CDR1 SGHKS and CDR2 YYEKEE (reference sequence). After removal of 0 bases from V and 6 bases from J, the junction contained 1 base not matched to a gene. The CDR3 is 14 amino acids. These data originate in a study of cytomegalovirus exposure and HLA in healthy donors. General observations from the study: Later on, a genetic analysis was performed. It linked a missense variant in DCLRE1C with V- and J-gene trimming of TCR beta. Cytomegalovirus status was reportedly diagnosed by the classifier with high specificity and sensitivity. The authors reported that TCR beta sequences could predict HLA-A and HLA-B alleles. These predictions were accurate for most subjects in the first cohort.

In the PCR, 60 Vbeta and 13 Jbeta primers were used. The repertoire was sequenced with immunoSEQ multiplex PCR; TCRdb's copy has only in-frame clones and lacks some. The sample holds 95,000 to 100,000 clones, approximately 71% seen once. The sequence derives from a female donor in good health and CMV-seronegative. The V gene is TRBV5-5, the J gene TRBJ1-4, with 8 positions matching TRBD1. Sequencing used PBMCs. This CDR3 is CASSLVTGDEKLFF. The DNA for the CDR3 is TGTGCCAGCAGCTTGGTGACAGGGGATGAAAAACTGTTTTTT.